These 11 T cell receptor beta chains were all obtained from the same sample, sequenced in a study of blood T cell repertoires in COVID-19. Here immunoSEQ multiplex PCR was the method, and the copy in TCRdb shows in-frame clones only, minus some. The sample includes about 670,000 clones, 75% to 90% of them seen just once. Sequencing used peripheral blood. The receptors come from a woman aged 18-35 years with acute or convalescent COVID-19.

The chain recombines TRBV2 with TRBJ1-3; no firm D call. The CDR3 runs 10 residues. V lost 7 bases and J 7 bases, leaving 5 bases between the germline ends. Germline V CDR1 and CDR2: SNHLY, FYNNEI. As DNA, the CDR3 is TGTGCCAGCAATCGGAACACCATATATTTT. As protein: CASNRNTIYF.

The genes are TRBV6-1 and TRBJ1-1, with a weak D call TRBD1 (5 bases). V gave up 2 bases and J gave up 0 bases, with 7 bases separating them. This CDR3 has 14 amino acids. The germline V gene has CDR1 MNHNS and CDR2 SASEGT. CDR3 amino acids: CASSETGLNTEAFF. CDR3 nucleotide sequence: TGTGCCAGCAGTGAAACAGGCTTGAACACTGAAGCTTTCTTT.

The chain carries TRBV7-3 and TRBJ2-7; unclear D gene. CDR3 length: 14 residues. Trimming stripped 4 bases from V and 0 bases from J, with 10 bases between. From germline, CDR1 is SGHTA and CDR2 FQGTGA. DNA for the CDR3: TGTGCCAGCAGCTACAATGGCCCCTCCTACGAGCAGTACTTC. It translates to CASSYNGPSYEQYF.

The J gene is TRBJ2-3, the V gene TRBV9, with 7 bases fitting TRBD2. Germline V lookup: CDR1 SGDLS, CDR2 YYNGEE. V was pared by 4 bases and J by 0 bases, with 5 bases of the junction left unmatched. CDR3 length: 15 residues. DNA for the CDR3: TGTGCCAGCAGCCAAGGACTAGGTAGCACAGATACGCAGTATTTT. It translates to CASSQGLGSTDTQYF.

The chain employs TRBV21-1 and TRBJ2-1; the DNA was not compared with TRBD2, the D call given in the table. TRBV21-1 is a listed pseudogene. This CDR3 has 15 amino acids. DNA for the CDR3: TGTGCCAGCAGCAAAGGTGGGAGCTCCTACAATGAGCAGTTCTTC. It codes for CASSKGGSSYNEQFF.

This clone was seen more than once but under ten times. This chain joins TRBV7-9 and TRBJ1-1, with 7 nucleotides matching TRBD1. After removal of 0 bases from V and 6 bases from J, the junction contained 4 bases not matched to a gene. This CDR3 contains 14 residues. Germline CDR1 and CDR2: SEHNR and FQNEAQ (reference sequence). The CDR3 loop is CASSLARTGPEAFF. The DNA of the CDR3 is TGTGCCAGCAGCTTAGCCCGGACAGGCCCTGAAGCTTTCTTT.

The chain employs TRBV7-9 and TRBJ1-3; 8 bases are shared with TRBD1. CDR3 length: 12 amino acids. The J segment lost 10 bases and the V segment lost 6 bases, leaving 5 bases of the junction unmatched. Germline CDR1 is SEHNR and CDR2 is FQNEAQ (reference sequence). The CDR3 bases are TGTGCCAGCAGAGGACAGGGAGGGACCATATATTTT. This translates into CASRGQGGTIYF.

This clone has a single count. The CDR3 DNA is TGTGCCAGCAGGAGAATTTTGGATGGCTACACCTTC. This gives the protein CASRRILDGYTF. V usage is TRBV2 and J usage is TRBJ1-2; D uncertain. The V gene lost 6 bases and the J gene lost 6 bases, with 11 bases spanning the gap. The CDR3 spans 12 residues. Germline CDR1 and CDR2: SNHLY and FYNNEI.

The rearrangement joins TRBV11-2 to TRBJ2-1; TRBD2 agrees at 10 bases. Germline assignment: CDR1 SGHAT and CDR2 FQNNGV. Trimming took 1 base from V and 8 from J; bases not matched to a gene: 8. The CDR3 has 16 amino acids. CDR3 sequence (DNA): TGTGCCAGCAGCTTAGGGAGCGGGGGGGCCTTGGATGAGCAGTTCTTC. It specifies CASSLGSGGALDEQFF.

This sequence joins TRBV6-5 and TRBJ2-7; 11 nucleotides line up with TRBD1. The germline gives CDR1 MNHEY, CDR2 SVGAGI. Losses at the gene ends were 8 bases for V and 0 bases for J; bases not matched to a gene: 3. The CDR3 length is 14 residues. CDR3 sequence reads: CASSDRGLSYEQYF. CDR3 DNA sequence: TGTGCCAGCTCGGACAGGGGGCTCTCCTACGAGCAGTACTTC.

This sequence joins TRBV5-5 and TRBJ1-1; perhaps TRBD1 as D (6 bases). Germline values: CDR1 SGHKS, CDR2 YYEKEE (reference sequence). The CDR3 consists of 14 residues. V was pared by 0 bases and J by 5 bases, with 11 bases between. The CDR3 region is CASSLGQVGTEAFF. As DNA, the CDR3 is TGTGCCAGCAGCTTGGGACAGGTAGGGACTGAAGCTTTCTTT. The whole variable domain, filled in from reference TRBV5-5 and TRBJ1-1, reads DAGVTQSPTHLIKTRGQQVTLRCSPISGHKSVSWYQQVLGQGPQFIFQYYEKEERGRGNFPDRFSARQFPNYSSELNVNALLLGDSALYLCASSLGQVGTEAFFGQGTRLTVV.